Sequencing of this T cell receptor beta chain was carried out in a study of preoperative IRX-2 immunotherapy in early breast cancer. Treatment given: preoperative locoregional IRX-2 cytokine immunotherapy. CDR1 and CDR2 from the germline V gene are MDHEN and SYDVKM. The CDR3 runs 15 residues. Unmatched junction bases numbered 8, after V lost 5 bases and J lost 5 bases. Only in-frame clones appear in the TCRdb table, and some are missing; sequencing was by immunoSEQ multiplex PCR. The sample records 30,000 to 45,000 clones, around four fifths being singletons. The sequence derives from a human donor with breast cancer. The chain employs TRBV28 and TRBJ1-4; 7 bases map to TRBD1. The material was lymph node tissue, obtained after IRX-2 immunotherapy. This CDR3 is CASSTRTGWNEKLFF. CDR3 bases: TGTGCCAGCAGTACTAGGACAGGTTGGAATGAAAAACTGTTTTTT.